The entry below describes one TCR beta chain. Its matching antigen is unknown. CDR1 is SGHVS, CDR2 FNYEAQ, per germline. J was trimmed by 7 bases and V by 1 base; bases with no gene match: 5. This CDR3 spans 16 amino acids. Quantitative 5'-RACE with molecular barcodes produced the TCR beta libraries. TCRdb ran MiXCR on the 5' RACE reads and lists one entry per CDR3 protein. The sample lists 30,000 to 45,000 distinct CDR3 sequences; approximately 9.9% were seen once. The data derive from a study of CD8 T cells in ankylosing spondylitis. Notes on the study in general: Reactive arthritis synovial fluid and blood were previously reported to contain some motif variants.

The chain is built from TRBV7-6 and TRBJ2-1, with 12 nucleotides matching TRBD2. The receptor's source is a male donor with ankylosing spondylitis. The sequencing sample was made of synovial fluid, either unsorted or a sorted T cell fraction (not recorded which). The CDR3 DNA reads TGTGCCAGCAGCTTAGGAGCTAGCGGGAGGGCTAATGAGCAGTTCTTC. This translates into CASSLGASGRANEQFF.